This T cell receptor (beta chain) was documented in a study of blood T cells in healthy people across ages. For this clonotype: Its antigen is not identified.

All donors came from Russia, were Caucasian and healthy, and spanned ages 6 to 90. At least 5 micrograms of total RNA were extracted per sample. The CDR3 spans 18 residues. J gave up 3 bases and V 1 base, and 12 bases lay outside the gene matches. CDR1 and CDR2 from the germline V gene are SGHVS and FNYEAQ. Study outcomes and limitations: The recorded TCR beta diversity per million T cells decreased in a roughly linear manner with age. Unsorted PBMCs prevented conclusive naive versus antigen-experienced comparison.

The authors ran a second PCR of roughly 6 to 12 cycles using a sample-barcoded 5' primer and a J-beta primer mix. TCRdb redid the calling of the 5' RACE reads with MiXCR, one entry per CDR3 protein. The table lists about 1.8 million distinct CDR3 sequences, around half of them singletons. Sequences were obtained from blood. The source of this sequence is a woman aged 40 to 49 in good health. The chain recombines TRBV7-6 with TRBJ2-3; 8 nucleotides line up with TRBD2. The CDR3 loop reads CASSLEAGGSIGTDTQYF. The CDR3 DNA is TGTGCCAGCAGCTTAGAGGCGGGGGGAAGTATAGGAACAGATACGCAGTATTTT.